Listed below are T cell receptor beta chains from one sample, sequenced in a study of blood T cell repertoires in COVID-19. Only in-frame clones appear in the TCRdb table, and some are missing; sequencing was by immunoSEQ multiplex PCR. The sample has around 94,000 clones, approximately 80% seen once. Input material: peripheral blood. These receptors came from a man between 60 and 75 years old with active or convalescent COVID-19. Each CDR3 is given with its conserved first and last residue. D genes are given only for firm matches. Rows may omit the clone size; those that give it use once, few, many or a size class.

>.|TRBJ2-5|TRBV28|.
.
CASSSSTGLTETQYF
>.|TRBJ1-2|TRBV27|TRBD1
TGTGCCAGCAGTTTCCAAAGGGGGCCGGCTAACTATGGCTACACCTTC
CASSFQRGPANYGYTF
>.|TRBJ1-6|TRBV5-4|.
TGTGCCAGCAGCACAAGGGAGGGACTGTCACCCCTCCACTTT
CASSTREGLSPLHF
>.|TRBJ1-1|TRBV7-8|TRBD1
TGTGCCAGCAGCTTAGCCGGACAGGGGGTATTCTTT
CASSLAGQGVFF
>once|TRBJ1-1|TRBV3-1/TRBV3-2|TRBD1
TGTGCCAGCAGCCAGACACCCGGGACAGGGGGCACTGAAGCTTTCTTT
CASSQTPGTGGTEAFF
>.|TRBJ1-5|TRBV7-8|.
TGTGCCAGCAGCTGGGGGGATCAGCCCCAGCATTTT
CASSWGDQPQHF
>.|TRBJ1-5|TRBV11-2|.
TGTGCCAGCAGCTTAGATGGGGGACACCAGCCCCAGCATTTT
CASSLDGGHQPQHF
>once|TRBJ2-1|TRBV28|TRBD2
TGTGCCACGGGGACTAGCGGTACCTACAATGAGCAGTTCTTC
CATGTSGTYNEQFF
>.|TRBJ1-4|TRBV10-3|.
TGTGCCATCAGGGGCGCAACTAATGAAAAACTGTTTTTT
CAIRGATNEKLFF
>once|TRBJ1-2|TRBV19|TRBD1
TGTGCCAGTAGTAGCTTACAGGGGGCGCCTAAGGGCTACACCTTC
CASSSLQGAPKGYTF
>.|TRBJ1-5|TRBV6-1|.
TGTGCCAGCAGTGAAGCCCAGGGAAGACAGCCCCAGCATTTT
CASSEAQGRQPQHF
>.|TRBJ1-6|TRBV9|.
TGTGCCAGCAAGGGGGGGCAGGGGTCTTCTTCACCCCTCCACTTT
CASKGGQGSSSPLHF
>.|TRBJ1-4|TRBV3-1/TRBV3-2|.
TGTGCCAGCAGCCAAGACGGGACTAATGAAAAACTGTTTTTT
CASSQDGTNEKLFF
>.|TRBJ1-2|TRBV7-2|.
TGTGCCAGCAGCTTAGTCGGAGGGGAGGATGGCTACACCTTC
CASSLVGGEDGYTF
>many|TRBJ2-7|TRBV2|TRBD2
TGTGCCAGCAGAGGACTAGCGGGAGGGCTCGGGGCTCGGGTCGAGCAGTACTTC
CASRGLAGGLGARVEQYF
>.|TRBJ2-5|TRBV18|.
TGTGCCAGCTCACAAGGGGTCCAAGAGACCCAGTACTTC
CASSQGVQETQYF
>.|TRBJ2-5|TRBV7-9|TRBD1
TGTGCCAGCAGCCCTGGGACCGGGACAGGGAGAATGGAGACCCAGTACTTC
CASSPGTGTGRMETQYF
>.|TRBJ1-5|TRBV6-5|TRBD1
TGTGCCACGAGCCTGGACAGGGACCAGCCCCAGCATTTT
CATSLDRDQPQHF
>once|TRBJ1-1|TRBV12-3/TRBV12-4|.
TGTGCCAGCAGTGAGACAGTGAACACTGAAGCTTTCTTT
CASSETVNTEAFF
>.|TRBJ2-5|TRBV6-5|TRBD1
TGTGCCAGCAGTCCCGGGACAGGGGGCGCAGAGACCCAGTACTTC
CASSPGTGGAETQYF
>many|TRBJ2-7|TRBV5-1|TRBD2
TGCGCCAGCAGCTTGAGGACTAGCGGGAGTCAGCAGTACTTC
CASSLRTSGSQQYF
>.|TRBJ1-5|TRBV6-1|.
TGTGCCAGCAGTGAAGTTAGGGGTGATAGCAATCAGCCCCAGCATTTT
CASSEVRGDSNQPQHF
>.|TRBJ1-1|TRBV24-1|.
TGTGCCACCAGGACCCTTTGGGGGCTTGAAGCTTTCTTT
CATRTLWGLEAFF
>.|TRBJ2-2|TRBV7-8|TRBD2
TGTGCCAGCAGGTTGGGGACTAGGGTGAACACCGGGGAGCTGTTTTTT
CASRLGTRVNTGELFF
>.|TRBJ2-1|TRBV9|TRBD2
TGTGCCAGCAGCGTAGGACTAGCGAGGTACAATGAGCAGTTCTTC
CASSVGLARYNEQFF
>.|TRBJ1-4|TRBV6-4|.
TGTGCCAGCAGTGACGCAGGGAAAAATGCAACTAATGAAAAACTGTTTTTT
CASSDAGKNATNEKLFF
>.|TRBJ1-6|TRBV4-1|TRBD1
TGCGCCAGCAGCCAAGCTCCCGGACAGGGCATGGGAGGTTCACCCCTCCACTTT
CASSQAPGQGMGGSPLHF
>.|TRBJ2-7|TRBV3-1/TRBV3-2|TRBD2
TGTGCCAGCAGCCAAGAGGGACTAGCGGGAGCGGGTACCAACGAGCAGTACTTC
CASSQEGLAGAGTNEQYF
>.|TRBJ1-2|TRBV20-1|.
TGCAGTGCTAGTGATCCCAGGGGCTATGGCTACACCTTC
CSASDPRGYGYTF
>.|TRBJ2-1|TRBV10-1|TRBD2
TGCGCCAGCAGTGAGTCGGCGGCTAGCGGGTTTTACAATGAGCAGTTCTTC
CASSESAASGFYNEQFF
>.|TRBJ2-7|TRBV29-1|TRBD1
TGCAGCGTAGTAACCGGGACAGGGTACGAGCAGTACTTC
CSVVTGTGYEQYF
>.|TRBJ2-7|TRBV6-2/TRBV6-3|TRBD2
TGTGCCAGCAGTAAAGGGACTAGCGAAACCTACGAGCAGTACTTC
CASSKGTSETYEQYF
>.|TRBJ1-5|TRBV7-8|TRBD1
TGTGCCAGCAGCTTAGGGGGCAGGGGGCGCATTAACGGGCCCCAGCATTTT
CASSLGGRGRINGPQHF
>.|TRBJ1-1|TRBV4-2|.
TGTGCCAGCAGCCAAGAATATTCAGGGTTGAACACTGAAGCTTTCTTT
CASSQEYSGLNTEAFF
>.|TRBJ2-7|TRBV6-6|TRBD1
TGTGCCAGCATCCCCACAGGGGGCAGCGAGCAGTACTTC
CASIPTGGSEQYF
>.|TRBJ2-2|TRBV6-1|.
TGTGCCAGCAGTGAAGTGGCTCAGGGGGAGCTGTTTTTT
CASSEVAQGELFF
>few|TRBJ1-4|TRBV4-3|TRBD1
TGCGCCAGCAGCCAAGGGCCCGGACAGGGTGGGGAAAAACTGTTTTTT
CASSQGPGQGGEKLFF
>.|TRBJ2-2|TRBV11-3|TRBD2
TGTGCCAGCAGCTTCGGACTAGCGGGAGGAGTGACCGGGGAGCTGTTTTTT
CASSFGLAGGVTGELFF
>.|TRBJ1-5|TRBV19|TRBD1
TGTGCCAGTATTATAAGGACAGGCTCAAATCAGCCCCAGCATTTT
CASIIRTGSNQPQHF
>.|TRBJ2-1|TRBV9|TRBD2
TGTGCCAGCAGCGCCGGGACTAGTTCCTACAATGAGCAGTTCTTC
CASSAGTSSYNEQFF
>.|TRBJ2-1|TRBV14|TRBD2
TGTGCCAGCAGCCAAGCGGGACTAGCGGTGGGCTCCTACAATGAGCAGTTCTTC
CASSQAGLAVGSYNEQFF
>few|TRBJ2-7|TRBV7-9|.
TGTGCCAGCAGCTTAGGTCGTCGAGGGAGGACCTACGAGCAGTACTTC
CASSLGRRGRTYEQYF
>.|TRBJ2-5|TRBV19|.
TGTGCCAGTAGTATCAACACTAGTCCAGAGACCCAGTACTTC
CASSINTSPETQYF
>once|TRBJ2-1|TRBV4-1|.
TGCGCCAGCAGCCAAGATCCCGGCAGGGCAGGGGAGCAGTTCTTC
CASSQDPGRAGEQFF
>.|TRBJ2-2|TRBV30|.
TGTGCCTGGAGTGGCGGGAATCGGGGGGAGCTGTTTTTT
CAWSGGNRGELFF
>.|TRBJ1-2|TRBV25-1|TRBD1
TGTGCCAGCAGTGGGACAGGGTATTGGGATGGCTACACCTTC
CASSGTGYWDGYTF
>.|TRBJ2-5|TRBV6-6|TRBD2
TGTGCCAGCAGTCCCGCCGGCGGGAGTGAGACCCAGTACTTC
CASSPAGGSETQYF
>.|TRBJ1-5|TRBV6-5|TRBD1
TGTGCCAGCAGTAGCTTTGGGACAGTCGATCAGCCCCAGCATTTT
CASSSFGTVDQPQHF
>.|TRBJ1-4|TRBV10-2|.
TGCGCCAGCAGCGCCCAGGGTGTGGGTGAAAAACTGTTTTTT
CASSAQGVGEKLFF
>.|TRBJ1-1|TRBV29-1|TRBD1
TGCAGCGTTGGGACAGGTGAAGCTTTCTTT
CSVGTGEAFF
>.|TRBJ1-2|TRBV7-2|.
TGTGCCGGCGGTGGGGGGGTTAACTATGGCTACACCTTC
CAGGGGVNYGYTF